Listed here is a single T cell receptor (beta chain). Germline and junction disagree at one end, which may indicate a read error. The data were taken from a study of response to subunit inactivated influenza vaccine. CDR3 size: 16 residues. Germline CDR1 reads LNHNV; CDR2 reads YYDKDF (reference sequence). TCRdb fed the RT-PCR reads into MiXCR, producing one record per CDR3 protein. The top ten hold around an eighth of the sample, which has about 160,000 distinct CDR3 sequences, about a tenth seen once. The origin of this receptor is a man aged 50 or older who received an inactivated influenza vaccine. Source: non-naive T cells sorted from PBMCs, taken around seven weeks after vaccination. The chain recombines TRBV15 with TRBJ2-5, with D tentatively TRBD2 (5 bases). CDR3 residues: CATTRDRGYRSGTQYF. Here the CDR3 DNA reads TGTGCCACCACCAGAGATAGAGGCTACCGGAGCGGGACCCAGTACTTC.